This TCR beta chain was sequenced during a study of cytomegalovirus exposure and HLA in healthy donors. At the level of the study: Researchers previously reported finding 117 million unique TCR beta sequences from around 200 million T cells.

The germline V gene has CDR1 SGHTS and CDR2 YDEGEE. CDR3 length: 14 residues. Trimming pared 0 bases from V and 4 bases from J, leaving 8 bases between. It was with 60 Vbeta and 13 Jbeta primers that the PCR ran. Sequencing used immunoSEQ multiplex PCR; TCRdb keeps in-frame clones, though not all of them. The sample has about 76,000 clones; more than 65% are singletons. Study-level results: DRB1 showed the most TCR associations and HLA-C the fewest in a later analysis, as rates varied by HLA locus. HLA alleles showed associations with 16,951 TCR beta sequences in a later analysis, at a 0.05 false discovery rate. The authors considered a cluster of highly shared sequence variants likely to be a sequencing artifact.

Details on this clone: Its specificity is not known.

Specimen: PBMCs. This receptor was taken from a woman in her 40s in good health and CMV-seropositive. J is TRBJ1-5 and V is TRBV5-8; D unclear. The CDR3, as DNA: TGTGCCAGCAGCTTGGGGCAGGCTAATCAGCCCCAGCATTTT. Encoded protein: CASSLGQANQPQHF.